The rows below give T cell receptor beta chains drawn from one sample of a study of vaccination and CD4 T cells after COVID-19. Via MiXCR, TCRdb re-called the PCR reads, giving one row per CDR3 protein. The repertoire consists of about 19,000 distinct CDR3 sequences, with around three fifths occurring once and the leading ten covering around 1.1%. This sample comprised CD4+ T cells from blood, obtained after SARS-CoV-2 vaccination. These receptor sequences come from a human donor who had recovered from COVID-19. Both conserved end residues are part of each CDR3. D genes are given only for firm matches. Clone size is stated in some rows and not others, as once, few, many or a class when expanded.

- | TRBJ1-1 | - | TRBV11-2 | CASSLQMNTEAFF | TGTGCCAGCAGCTTACAGATGAACACTGAAGCTTTCTTT
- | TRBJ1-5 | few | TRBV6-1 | CASSQRFQEGVQPQHF | TGTGCCAGCAGTCAACGCTTCCAGGAGGGGGTCCAGCCCCAGCATTTT
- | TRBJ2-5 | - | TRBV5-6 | CASSLTQQVLVETQYF | TGTGCCAGCAGCTTGACCCAACAGGTCTTGGTTGAGACCCAGTACTTC
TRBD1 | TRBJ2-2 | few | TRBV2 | CASSAGTGGNGELFF | TGTGCCAGCAGTGCTGGGACAGGGGGTAACGGGGAGCTGTTTTTT
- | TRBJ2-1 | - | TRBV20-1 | CSARSRNSGSSYNEQFF | TGCAGTGCTAGATCCCGGAATAGCGGATCCTCCTACAATGAGCAGTTCTTC
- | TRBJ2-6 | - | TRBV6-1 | CASSPTAGANVLTF | TGTGCCAGCAGTCCCACAGCTGGGGCCAACGTCCTGACTTTC
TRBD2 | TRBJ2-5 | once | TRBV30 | CAWSVGAGGQETQYF | TGTGCCTGGAGTGTTGGGGCGGGAGGCCAAGAGACCCAGTACTTC
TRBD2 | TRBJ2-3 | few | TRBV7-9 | CASRGGTAVRPDTQYF | TGTGCCAGCAGGGGAGGGACGGCAGTTAGACCAGATACGCAGTATTTT
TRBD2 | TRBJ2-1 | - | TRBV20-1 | CSAPGTSGYNEQFF | TGCAGTGCTCCCGGGACTAGCGGTTACAATGAGCAGTTCTTC
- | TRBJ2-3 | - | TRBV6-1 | CASRSLDTQYF | TGTGCCAGCAGGTCTTTGGATACGCAGTATTTT
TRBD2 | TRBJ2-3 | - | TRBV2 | CASSRTSGRVTDTQYF | TGTGCCAGCAGTCGGACTAGCGGGAGGGTCACAGATACGCAGTATTTT